The 10 T cell receptor beta chains presented below share a single source sample, sequenced in a study of tumor-infiltrating lymphocytes in primary liver carcinoma. Co-extraction of RNA and DNA was performed on roughly 20-31 mg of unsorted bulk tissue. Production of TCR beta cDNA used 500 ng total RNA together with a constant-region primer. ARM-PCR, slightly modified, supplied the TCR beta libraries through three nested multiplex PCR rounds. Primers for the first two PCR rounds were TRBV1-TRBV30 forward primers and a C-beta reverse primer (around 11 cycles per round). MiXCR, applied by TCRdb to the multiplex PCR reads, yields one record per CDR3 protein. The table lists approximately 73,000 distinct CDR3 sequences, about 70% of them singletons. Sequencing was carried out using liver tumor tissue from sampling region 4. Noted subset: tumor region T4, right-lateral pole. The receptor source for this set is a man aged 35-49 years with primary liver carcinoma and hepatitis B virus infection.

This clonotype was picked up many times. The chain joins TRBV12-3 or TRBV12-4 to TRBJ2-3, with D maybe TRBD2 (6 bases). This CDR3 spans 13 amino acids. V was pared by 7 bases and J by 13 bases, with 21 bases between. CDR3 coding DNA: TGTGCCAGCACGCCAGCGCGACTAGGGTTAAAGTATTTT. Translation gives CASTPARLGLKYF.

Notes on this clonotype: This sequence may be a read error, since a much larger clone differs from it by one base. The rearrangement uses TRBV6-5 and TRBJ2-7, with 9 bases matching TRBD2. The CDR3 has 14 amino acids. Per germline, CDR1 MNHEY and CDR2 SVGAGI. The CDR3 reads CASSPGTSLDEHYF. The CDR3 coding sequence is TGTGCCAGCAGCCCCGGGACTAGCCTCGACGAGCACTACTTC.

The chain recombines TRBV12-3 or TRBV12-4 with TRBJ2-6; D is possibly TRBD1 (5 bases). CDR3 length: 16 amino acids. V was cut by 5 bases and J by 0 bases, with 11 bases left in between. The CDR3 DNA reads as TGTGCCAGCAGTCCAGACAGTTTCTCTGGGGCCAACGTCCTGACTTTC. This gives the protein CASSPDSFSGANVLTF.

In this sample, this clonotype turned up a few times. Mismatch with germline at one junction end may stem from a read error. The chain recombines TRBV11-2 with TRBJ2-7; no reliable D call. In germline, CDR1 is SGHAT, CDR2 FQNNGV. The CDR3 sequence is 14 residues long. CDR3 amino acids: CASSLGGRAYEQYF. The CDR3 nucleotides read TGTGCCAGCAGCTTAGGCGGCAGAGCCTACGAGCAATACTTC. Full variable domain (rest looked up from reference TRBV11-2 and TRBJ2-7): EAGVAQSPRYKIIEKRQSVAFWCNPISGHATLYWYQQILGQGPKLLIQFQNNGVVDDSQLPKDRFSAERLKGVDSTLKIQPAKLEDSAVYLCASSLGGRAYEQYFGPGTRLTVT.

Note on this clonotype: Just one base apart from a much larger clone, this may be a read error. J is TRBJ2-7 and V is TRBV12-3 or TRBV12-4, with 7 bases identical to TRBD2. The CDR3 runs 15 residues. The J segment lost 4 bases and the V segment lost 2 bases, leaving 8 bases of the junction unmatched. The CDR3 DNA follows: TGTGCCAGCAGTTTATCGACTAGCATGATGTACGAGCAGTACTTC. Protein product: CASSLSTSMMYEQYF.

A word on this clonotype: The CDR3 ends on some other residue instead of the conserved phenylalanine or tryptophan, so this is likely a read error. This chain connects TRBV6-5 to TRBJ2-1, with a weak D call TRBD2 (7 bases). This CDR3 region has 13 residues. Germline loops: CDR1 MNHEY, CDR2 SVGAGI. CDR3 nucleotide sequence: TGTGCCAGCATGGGGGGGCGAGGGAATGAACAGTTCCTC. This codes for CASMGGRGNEQFL.

With respect to this clonotype: At one boundary the junction diverges from the germline segment, which might be a read error. V usage is TRBV6-5 and J usage is TRBJ1-1; D possibly corresponds to TRBD1 (6 bases). Germline loops: CDR1 MNHEY, CDR2 SVGAGI. CDR3 length equals 14 residues. The CDR3 spells CASSYPGAGTVALF. The CDR3 nucleotides read TGTGCCAGCAGTTACCCGGGGGCAGGGACTGTAGCTCTCTTT.

Note on this clonotype: A read error is likely, as this CDR3 ends without the conserved phenylalanine or tryptophan. The limits of the CDR3 on the DNA are not certain, so only TCRdb's listed CDR3 is given. The chain has TRBV11-2 and TRBJ2-7; the DNA was not compared with TRBD2, the D call given in the table. The germline gives CDR1 SGHAT, CDR2 FQNNGV. The CDR3 length is 15 residues, termini included. CDR3 in amino acids: CASSLCGTLPYEQHI.

Concerning this clonotype itself: It may be a read error: a sequence one base away is much more abundant. The CDR3 here is CASRKEGLRDIYEQYF. The CDR3 bases are TGTGCCAGCAGAAAGGAGGGACTGAGGGACATCTACGAGCAGTACTTC. The V gene is TRBV28, the J gene TRBJ2-7; D possibly uses TRBD1 or TRBD2 (6 bases each). CDR1 is MDHEN and CDR2 is SYDVKM in the germline V gene. There are 16 residues in the CDR3. V shed 6 bases and J shed 3 bases, with 21 bases lying between them. Full variable domain (missing parts from reference TRBV28 and TRBJ2-7): DVKVTQSSRYLVKRTGEKVFLECVQDMDHENMFWYRQDPGLGLRLIYFSYDVKMKEKGDIPEGYSVSREKKERFSLILESASTNQTSMYLCASRKEGLRDIYEQYFGPGTRLTVT.

V and J are TRBV12-5 and TRBJ2-7; D unresolved. Germline V gives CDR1 LGHNT, CDR2 FRNRAP. The CDR3 is 11 residues long. V was shortened by 10 bases and J by 6 bases, with 13 bases between the two germline ends. This chain's CDR3 is CANPPGSEQYF. The CDR3, as DNA: TGTGCTAATCCCCCCGGGTCCGAGCAGTACTTC.